Included here is one T cell receptor beta chain sequence, with context. Clones were sequenced by immunoSEQ multiplex PCR, and TCRdb holds only the in-frame ones, with some missing. The repertoire includes about 72,000 clones, about nine tenths of them detected once, and roughly 10% sits in the top ten. Trimming removed 1 base from V and 3 bases from J, with 10 bases in between. The CDR3 runs 15 residues. In germline, CDR1 is SGHAT, CDR2 FQNNGV. The source of the sample is a study of blood T cell repertoires in COVID-19. This chain links TRBV11-2 with TRBJ2-4, with D perhaps matching TRBD2 (5 bases). The sequencing sample was made of peripheral blood. The source is a man aged 65 to 85 with active or convalescent COVID-19. The CDR3 nucleotides are TGTGCCAGCAGCTTAGTGACCGGAGGCAAAAACATTCAGTACTTC. Amino acids: CASSLVTGGKNIQYF.